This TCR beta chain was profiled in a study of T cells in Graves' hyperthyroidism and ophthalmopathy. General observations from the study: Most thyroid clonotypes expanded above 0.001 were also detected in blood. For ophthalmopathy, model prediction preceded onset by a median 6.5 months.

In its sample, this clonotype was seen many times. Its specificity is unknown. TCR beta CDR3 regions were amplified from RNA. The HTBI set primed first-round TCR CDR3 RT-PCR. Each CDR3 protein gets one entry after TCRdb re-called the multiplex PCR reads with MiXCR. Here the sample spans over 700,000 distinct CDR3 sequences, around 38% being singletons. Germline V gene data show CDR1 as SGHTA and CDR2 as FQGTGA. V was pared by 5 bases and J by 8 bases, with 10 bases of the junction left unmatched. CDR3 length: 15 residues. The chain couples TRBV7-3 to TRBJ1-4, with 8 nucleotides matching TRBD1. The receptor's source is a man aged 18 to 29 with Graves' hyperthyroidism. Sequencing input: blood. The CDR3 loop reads CASSPTSGTGEKLFF. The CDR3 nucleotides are TGTGCCAGCAGCCCTACATCCGGGACAGGCGAAAAACTGTTTTTT.